This T cell receptor beta chain was profiled in a study of cytomegalovirus exposure and HLA in healthy donors. Study information: HLA-typed donors contributed 80 million to 85 million unique TCRs, which were held in an early data release.

The table lists this clone with a few counts. The antigen is not known. Regarding the study as a whole: TCR beta V- and J-gene trimming, according to a later analysis, was linked to a missense DCLRE1C variant. Confirmation was obtained in vitro that a few CMV-associated chains are specific for CMV antigens.

In the PCR, 60 Vbeta and 13 Jbeta primers were used. Libraries were prepared by immunoSEQ multiplex PCR; TCRdb keeps only in-frame clonotypes and omits some of them. The sample includes more than 200,000 clones, more than 75% of them seen just once. Germline CDR1 reads MGHDK; CDR2 reads SYGVNS. The CDR3 spans 15 residues. The V gene end was trimmed by 3 bases and the J gene end by 1 base; junction bases not matched to a gene: 4. V usage is TRBV25-1 and J usage is TRBJ2-7, with 9 bases fitting TRBD1. The material sequenced was PBMCs. The TCR was taken from a human donor in good health. The CDR3 DNA sequence: TGTGCCAGCAGTGACCGGGACAGGGAGTCCTACGAGCAGTACTTC. Translating it yields CASSDRDRESYEQYF.